The rows below give T cell receptor beta chains drawn from one sample of a study of blood T cell repertoires in COVID-19. Assay: immunoSEQ multiplex PCR; the TCRdb copy retains only in-frame clones and omits some. The sample shows 450,000 or so clones, roughly 91% of them seen only once. Specimen: PBMCs or T cells enriched from blood (not recorded which). These TCRs come from a man aged 18 to 35 who had recovered from COVID-19. Each CDR3 is given with its conserved first and last residue. A D gene is named only where the DNA matches it firmly. Clone size, where shown, is once, few, many, or a class for clones that have expanded.

J gene: TRBJ1-2; clone size: .; D gene: .; V gene: TRBV7-9; CDR3 DNA: TGTGCCAGCAGCTTCTCGGCGGGTGGCTACACCTTC; CDR3 protein: CASSFSAGGYTF
J gene: TRBJ1-1; clone size: .; D gene: .; V gene: TRBV28; CDR3 DNA: TGTGCCAGCAGTTTTGCGTTAGGACACAAGACTGAAGCTTTCTTT; CDR3 protein: CASSFALGHKTEAFF
J gene: TRBJ2-1; clone size: .; D gene: .; V gene: TRBV7-3; CDR3 DNA: TGTGCCAGCAGCTTAACTGGCCACCAGCAGTTCTTC; CDR3 protein: CASSLTGHQQFF
J gene: TRBJ1-2; clone size: .; D gene: TRBD1; V gene: TRBV27; CDR3 DNA: TGTGCCAGCAGTTTATCGTTCCTACAGGGGGGAGGCTACACCTTC; CDR3 protein: CASSLSFLQGGGYTF
J gene: TRBJ1-6; clone size: .; D gene: .; V gene: TRBV14; CDR3 DNA: TGTGCCAGCAGCCAAATCCTGAATTCACCCCTCCACTTT; CDR3 protein: CASSQILNSPLHF
J gene: TRBJ2-5; clone size: .; D gene: TRBD2; V gene: TRBV28; CDR3 DNA: TGTGCCAGCAGACACCCCGCGACTAGCGGGCGCCAAGAGACCCAGTACTTC; CDR3 protein: CASRHPATSGRQETQYF
J gene: TRBJ2-2; clone size: .; D gene: .; V gene: TRBV14; CDR3 DNA: TGTGCCAGCAGCCAATTCGGCCAGGGGATGTTTTTT; CDR3 protein: CASSQFGQGMFF
J gene: TRBJ1-1; clone size: .; D gene: .; V gene: TRBV2; CDR3 DNA: TGTGCCAGCACCAACACAGAGAACACTGAAGCTTTCTTT; CDR3 protein: CASTNTENTEAFF
J gene: TRBJ1-2; clone size: .; D gene: .; V gene: TRBV2; CDR3 DNA: TGTGCCAGCAGTGGTCGGGGGGCTAATGGCTACACCTTC; CDR3 protein: CASSGRGANGYTF
J gene: TRBJ2-6; clone size: .; D gene: .; V gene: TRBV9; CDR3 DNA: TGTGCCAGCAGCGGGGCATCGAACTCTGGGGCCAACGTCCTGACTTTC; CDR3 protein: CASSGASNSGANVLTF
J gene: TRBJ1-1; clone size: .; D gene: .; V gene: TRBV5-1; CDR3 DNA: TGCGCCAGCAGCTCCCGCGGGACGGACTCCAGGAACACTGAAGCTTTCTTT; CDR3 protein: CASSSRGTDSRNTEAFF
J gene: TRBJ1-4; clone size: .; D gene: TRBD1; V gene: TRBV28; CDR3 DNA: TGTGCCAGCAGTTTGGAGGACAGGGGAAATGAAAAACTGTTTTTT; CDR3 protein: CASSLEDRGNEKLFF
J gene: TRBJ1-1; clone size: .; D gene: .; V gene: TRBV27; CDR3 DNA: TGTGCCAGCAGTATTACAGGGCCGAACACTGAAGCTTTCTTT; CDR3 protein: CASSITGPNTEAFF
J gene: TRBJ1-6; clone size: .; D gene: .; V gene: TRBV5-1; CDR3 DNA: TGCGCCAGCAGCTTGGAGGGGGAAGGCTCCTATAATTCACCCCTCCACTTT; CDR3 protein: CASSLEGEGSYNSPLHF
J gene: TRBJ1-5; clone size: once; D gene: TRBD1; V gene: TRBV10-3; CDR3 DNA: TGTGCCATCTCGGACAGGGATAGCAATCAGCCCCAGCATTTT; CDR3 protein: CAISDRDSNQPQHF
J gene: TRBJ1-3; clone size: .; D gene: .; V gene: TRBV12-3/TRBV12-4; CDR3 DNA: TGTGCCAGCAACTGGGAGTCTGGAAACACCATATATTTT; CDR3 protein: CASNWESGNTIYF
J gene: TRBJ1-5; clone size: once; D gene: .; V gene: TRBV2; CDR3 DNA: TGTGCCAGCACGAGTCGGGGGGGATCGGGCAATCAGCCCCAGCATTTT; CDR3 protein: CASTSRGGSGNQPQHF
J gene: TRBJ1-2; clone size: .; D gene: .; V gene: TRBV30; CDR3 DNA: TGTGCCTGGAAGGACACACGACAGGTGGTAGGCTACACCTTC; CDR3 protein: CAWKDTRQVVGYTF
J gene: TRBJ1-3; clone size: .; D gene: .; V gene: TRBV7-9; CDR3 DNA: TGTGCCAGCAGGTCCGTTGGCGGGGACGTGCGGGGAAACACCATATATTTT; CDR3 protein: CASRSVGGDVRGNTIYF
J gene: TRBJ1-2; clone size: .; D gene: TRBD1; V gene: TRBV29-1; CDR3 DNA: TGCAGCGCAACACACCTCGACAGGGACGGCTACACCTTC; CDR3 protein: CSATHLDRDGYTF
J gene: TRBJ2-7; clone size: .; D gene: TRBD1; V gene: TRBV11-2; CDR3 DNA: TGTGCCAGCAGCTTACGACAGGGCAACTACGAGCAGTACTTC; CDR3 protein: CASSLRQGNYEQYF
J gene: TRBJ1-2; clone size: .; D gene: TRBD1; V gene: TRBV20-1; CDR3 DNA: TGCAGTGCCAGGACAGGGGATGGCTACACCTTC; CDR3 protein: CSARTGDGYTF
J gene: TRBJ2-2; clone size: .; D gene: TRBD2; V gene: TRBV5-6; CDR3 DNA: TGTGCCAGCAGCCCCCGGCGACTAGCGGGAGTGAACACCGGGGAGCTGTTTTTT; CDR3 protein: CASSPRRLAGVNTGELFF
J gene: TRBJ2-3; clone size: .; D gene: .; V gene: TRBV11-1; CDR3 DNA: TGTGCCAGCAGCTTAGGGCGAATAGCGGATACGCAGTATTTT; CDR3 protein: CASSLGRIADTQYF
J gene: TRBJ1-6; clone size: few; D gene: .; V gene: TRBV12-3/TRBV12-4; CDR3 DNA: TGTGCCAGCAGGGGGACAAAATTTTCACCCCTCCACTTT; CDR3 protein: CASRGTKFSPLHF
J gene: TRBJ2-3; clone size: .; D gene: .; V gene: TRBV7-2; CDR3 DNA: TGTGCCAGCAGTAGCCCATATACGCAGTATTTT; CDR3 protein: CASSSPYTQYF
J gene: TRBJ1-1; clone size: .; D gene: TRBD1; V gene: TRBV7-9; CDR3 DNA: TGTGCCAGCAGCTCGACAGGGCGCGGAGCTTTCTTT; CDR3 protein: CASSSTGRGAFF
J gene: TRBJ1-2; clone size: .; D gene: TRBD1; V gene: TRBV7-9; CDR3 DNA: TGTGCCAGCAGCTTACTGACAGGGGGCCTCTATGGCTACACCTTC; CDR3 protein: CASSLLTGGLYGYTF
J gene: TRBJ1-3; clone size: once; D gene: .; V gene: TRBV4-1; CDR3 DNA: TGCGCCAGCAGCCAAGCGGGGGACACCATATATTTT; CDR3 protein: CASSQAGDTIYF
J gene: TRBJ1-2; clone size: .; D gene: .; V gene: TRBV7-9; CDR3 DNA: TGTGCCAGCAGCATCAGTGGGGCCTATGGCTACACCTTC; CDR3 protein: CASSISGAYGYTF
J gene: TRBJ2-1; clone size: .; D gene: TRBD2; V gene: TRBV27; CDR3 DNA: TGTGCCAGCAGTCCAGACGCGGGACTAGCGGGAGTATTTGAGCAGTTCTTC; CDR3 protein: CASSPDAGLAGVFEQFF
J gene: TRBJ1-1; clone size: .; D gene: .; V gene: TRBV7-9; CDR3 DNA: TGTGCCAGTTTAGAAAACACTGAAGCTTTCTTT; CDR3 protein: CASLENTEAFF
J gene: TRBJ2-7; clone size: .; D gene: TRBD2; V gene: TRBV10-3; CDR3 DNA: TGTGCCATCGGTCGGGGGGAAAGTAGCGAGCAGTACTTC; CDR3 protein: CAIGRGESSEQYF
J gene: TRBJ2-1; clone size: .; D gene: TRBD2; V gene: TRBV2; CDR3 DNA: TGTGCCAGCACCGAAGGGGCTAGCGGGGGCCTTGGGAATGAGCAGTTCTTC; CDR3 protein: CASTEGASGGLGNEQFF
J gene: TRBJ1-6; clone size: .; D gene: .; V gene: TRBV7-8; CDR3 DNA: TGTGCCAGCAGCTTAGGGCTCCCGAATTCACCCCTCCACTTT; CDR3 protein: CASSLGLPNSPLHF
J gene: TRBJ2-7; clone size: .; D gene: TRBD2; V gene: TRBV5-6; CDR3 DNA: TGTGCCAGCAGCTTGGGCGGGAGCTCCTACGAGCAGTACTTC; CDR3 protein: CASSLGGSSYEQYF
J gene: TRBJ1-1; clone size: .; D gene: .; V gene: TRBV11-3; CDR3 DNA: TGTGCCAGCAGCTTAACAGGTGAAGCTTTCTTT; CDR3 protein: CASSLTGEAFF
J gene: TRBJ2-5; clone size: .; D gene: .; V gene: TRBV27; CDR3 DNA: TGTGCCAGCAGTCCGGGGACTGGTGGTAAGACCCAGTACTTC; CDR3 protein: CASSPGTGGKTQYF
J gene: TRBJ1-6; clone size: .; D gene: .; V gene: TRBV9; CDR3 DNA: TGTGCCAGCAGCACCGGAGGGGTTCGCTCACCCCTCCACTTT; CDR3 protein: CASSTGGVRSPLHF
J gene: TRBJ1-2; clone size: .; D gene: .; V gene: TRBV7-2; CDR3 DNA: TGTGCCAGCAGCTTATGGCAGAACTATGGCTACACCTTC; CDR3 protein: CASSLWQNYGYTF